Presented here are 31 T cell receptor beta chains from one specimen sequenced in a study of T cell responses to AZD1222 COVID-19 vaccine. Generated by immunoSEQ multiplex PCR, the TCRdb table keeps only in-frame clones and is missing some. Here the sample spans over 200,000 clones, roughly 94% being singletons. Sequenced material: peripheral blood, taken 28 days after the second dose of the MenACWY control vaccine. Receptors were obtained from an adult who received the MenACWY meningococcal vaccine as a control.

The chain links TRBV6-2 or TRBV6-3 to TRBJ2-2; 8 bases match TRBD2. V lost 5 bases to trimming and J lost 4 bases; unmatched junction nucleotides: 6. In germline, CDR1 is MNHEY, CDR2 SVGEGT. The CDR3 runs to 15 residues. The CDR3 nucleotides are TGTGCCAGCAGTCACGGGGGGGCTACCACCGGGGAGCTGTTTTTT. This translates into CASSHGGATTGELFF.

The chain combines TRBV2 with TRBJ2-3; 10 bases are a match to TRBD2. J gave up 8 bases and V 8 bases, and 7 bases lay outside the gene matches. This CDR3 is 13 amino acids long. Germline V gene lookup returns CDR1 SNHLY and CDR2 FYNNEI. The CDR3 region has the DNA TGTGCCAGCGAGAGCGGGGGGGTAGCTACGCAGTATTTT. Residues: CASESGGVATQYF.

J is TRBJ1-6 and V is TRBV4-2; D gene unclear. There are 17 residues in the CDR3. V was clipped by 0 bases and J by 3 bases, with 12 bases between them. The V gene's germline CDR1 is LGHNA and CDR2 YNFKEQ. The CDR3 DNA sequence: TGTGCCAGCAGCCAAGAAAGGTCGGCAGACTATAATTCACCCCTCCACTTT. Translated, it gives CASSQERSADYNSPLHF.

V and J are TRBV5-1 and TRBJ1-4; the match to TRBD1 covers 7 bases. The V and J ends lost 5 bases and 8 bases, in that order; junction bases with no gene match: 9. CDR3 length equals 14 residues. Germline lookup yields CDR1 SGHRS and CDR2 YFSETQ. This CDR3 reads CASRVEGAGEKLFF. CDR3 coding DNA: TGCGCCAGCAGAGTAGAGGGGGCTGGGGAAAAACTGTTTTTT.

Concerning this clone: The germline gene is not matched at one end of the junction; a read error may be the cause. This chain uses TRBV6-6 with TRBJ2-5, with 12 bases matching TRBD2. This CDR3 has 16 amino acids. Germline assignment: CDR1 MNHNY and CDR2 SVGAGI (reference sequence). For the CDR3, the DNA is TGTGCTAGCAGTAACGGACTAGCGGGATTGGGTAAGACCCAGTACTTC. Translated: CASSNGLAGLGKTQYF.

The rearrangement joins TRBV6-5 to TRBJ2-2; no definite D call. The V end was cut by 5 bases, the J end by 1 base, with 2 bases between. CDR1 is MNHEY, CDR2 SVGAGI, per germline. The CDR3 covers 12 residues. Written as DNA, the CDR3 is TGTGCCAGCAGTCGGAACACCGGGGAGCTGTTTTTT. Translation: CASSRNTGELFF.

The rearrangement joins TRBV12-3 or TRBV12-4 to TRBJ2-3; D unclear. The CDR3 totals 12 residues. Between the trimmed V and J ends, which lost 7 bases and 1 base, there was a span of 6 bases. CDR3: CASTWGTDTQYF. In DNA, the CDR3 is TGTGCCAGCACTTGGGGCACAGATACGCAGTATTTT.

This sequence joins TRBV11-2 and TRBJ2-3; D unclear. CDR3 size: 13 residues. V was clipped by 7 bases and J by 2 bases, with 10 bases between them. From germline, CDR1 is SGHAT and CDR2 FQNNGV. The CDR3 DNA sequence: TGTGCCAGCATGGTACCGTCCACAGATACGCAGTATTTT. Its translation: CASMVPSTDTQYF.

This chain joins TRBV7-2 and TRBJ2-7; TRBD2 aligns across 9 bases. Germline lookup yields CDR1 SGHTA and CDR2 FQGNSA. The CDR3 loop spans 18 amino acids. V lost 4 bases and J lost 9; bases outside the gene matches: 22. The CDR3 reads CASSSESGGLGGTTMQYF. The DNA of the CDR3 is TGTGCCAGCAGCTCAGAAAGCGGGGGGCTTGGGGGAACTACGATGCAGTACTTC.

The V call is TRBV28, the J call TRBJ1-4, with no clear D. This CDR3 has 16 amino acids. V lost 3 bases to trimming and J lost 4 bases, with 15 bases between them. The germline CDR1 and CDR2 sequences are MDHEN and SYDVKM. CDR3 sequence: CASSFFAEVDNEKLFF. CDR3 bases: TGTGCCAGCAGTTTTTTTGCAGAAGTAGATAATGAAAAACTGTTTTTT.

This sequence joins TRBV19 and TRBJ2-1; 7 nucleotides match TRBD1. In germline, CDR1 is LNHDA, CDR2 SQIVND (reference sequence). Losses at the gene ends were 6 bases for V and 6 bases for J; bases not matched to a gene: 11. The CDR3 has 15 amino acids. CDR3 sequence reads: CASSRPGQISNEQFF. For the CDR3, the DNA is TGTGCCAGTAGCCGGCCGGGACAGATCAGCAATGAGCAGTTCTTC.

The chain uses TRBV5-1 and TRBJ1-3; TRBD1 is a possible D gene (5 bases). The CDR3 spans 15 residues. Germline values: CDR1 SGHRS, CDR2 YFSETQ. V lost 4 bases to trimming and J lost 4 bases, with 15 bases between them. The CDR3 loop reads CASSPGGGDGNTIYF. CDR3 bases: TGCGCCAGCAGCCCGGGCGGGGGAGACGGAAACACCATATATTTT.

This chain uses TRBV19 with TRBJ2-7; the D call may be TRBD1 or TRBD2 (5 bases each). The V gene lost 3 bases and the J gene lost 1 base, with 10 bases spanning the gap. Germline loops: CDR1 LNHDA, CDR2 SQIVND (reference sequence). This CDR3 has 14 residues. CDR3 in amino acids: CASSIVGRSYEQYF. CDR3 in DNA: TGTGCCAGTAGTATCGTGGGACGGTCCTACGAGCAGTACTTC.

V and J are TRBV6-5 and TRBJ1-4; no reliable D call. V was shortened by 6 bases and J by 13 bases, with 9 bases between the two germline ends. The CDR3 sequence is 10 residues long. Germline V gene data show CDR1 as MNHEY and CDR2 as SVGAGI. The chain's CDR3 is CASSQSGLFF. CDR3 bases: TGTGCCAGCAGCCAGTCCGGACTGTTTTTT.

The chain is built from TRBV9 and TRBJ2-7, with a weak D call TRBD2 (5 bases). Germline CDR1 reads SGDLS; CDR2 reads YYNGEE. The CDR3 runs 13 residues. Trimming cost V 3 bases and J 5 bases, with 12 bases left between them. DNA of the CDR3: TGTGCCAGCAGCGCGGTGGGAGTTGACGAGCAGTACTTC. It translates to CASSAVGVDEQYF.

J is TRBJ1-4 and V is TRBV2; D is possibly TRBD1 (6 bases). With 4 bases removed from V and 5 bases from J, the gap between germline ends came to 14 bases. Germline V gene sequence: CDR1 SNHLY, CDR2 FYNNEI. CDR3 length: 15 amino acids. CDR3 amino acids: CASSARGAPNEKLFF. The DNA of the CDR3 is TGTGCCAGCAGTGCCCGGGGGGCCCCCAATGAAAAACTGTTTTTT.

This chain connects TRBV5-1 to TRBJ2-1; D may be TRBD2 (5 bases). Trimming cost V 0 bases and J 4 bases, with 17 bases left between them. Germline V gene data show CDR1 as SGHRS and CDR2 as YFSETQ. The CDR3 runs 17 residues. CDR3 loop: CASSLARAPGYYNEQFF. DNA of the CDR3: TGCGCCAGCAGCTTGGCTCGGGCCCCGGGGTATTACAATGAGCAGTTCTTC.

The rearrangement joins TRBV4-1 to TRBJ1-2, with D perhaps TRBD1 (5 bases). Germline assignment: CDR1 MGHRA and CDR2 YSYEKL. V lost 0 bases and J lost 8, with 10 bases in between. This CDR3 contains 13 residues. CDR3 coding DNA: TGCGCCAGCAGCCAAGACAGGGCATGGGGCTACACCTTC. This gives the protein CASSQDRAWGYTF.

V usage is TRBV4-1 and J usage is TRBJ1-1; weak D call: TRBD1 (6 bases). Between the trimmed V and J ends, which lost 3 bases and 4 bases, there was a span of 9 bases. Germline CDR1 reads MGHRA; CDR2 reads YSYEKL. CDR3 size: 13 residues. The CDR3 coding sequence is TGCGCCAGCAGCCATGCAGGGGCCACTGAAGCTTTCTTT. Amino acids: CASSHAGATEAFF.

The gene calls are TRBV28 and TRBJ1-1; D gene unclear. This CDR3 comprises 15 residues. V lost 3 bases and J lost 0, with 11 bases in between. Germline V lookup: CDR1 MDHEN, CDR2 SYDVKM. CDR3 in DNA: TGTGCCAGCAGTTTTGGCAGAAGCATGAACACTGAAGCTTTCTTT. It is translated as CASSFGRSMNTEAFF.

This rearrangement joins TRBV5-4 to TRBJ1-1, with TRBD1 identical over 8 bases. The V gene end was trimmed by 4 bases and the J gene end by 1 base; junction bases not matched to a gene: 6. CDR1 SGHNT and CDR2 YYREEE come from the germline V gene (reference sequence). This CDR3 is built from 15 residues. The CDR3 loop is CASSPRTGTNTEAFF. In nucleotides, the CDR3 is TGTGCCAGCAGCCCAAGGACAGGGACGAACACTGAAGCTTTCTTT. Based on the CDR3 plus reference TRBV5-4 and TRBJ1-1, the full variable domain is ETGVTQSPTHLIKTRGQQVTLRCSSQSGHNTVSWYQQALGQGPQFIFQYYREEENGRGNFPPRFSGLQFPNYSSELNVNALELDDSALYLCASSPRTGTNTEAFFGQGTRLTVV.

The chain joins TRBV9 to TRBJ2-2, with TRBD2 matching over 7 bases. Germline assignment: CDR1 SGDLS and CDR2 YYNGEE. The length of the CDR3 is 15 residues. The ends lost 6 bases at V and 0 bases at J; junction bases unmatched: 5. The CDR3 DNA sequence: TGTGCCAGCACCCCTAGCGGTTCGAACACCGGGGAGCTGTTTTTT. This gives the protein CASTPSGSNTGELFF.

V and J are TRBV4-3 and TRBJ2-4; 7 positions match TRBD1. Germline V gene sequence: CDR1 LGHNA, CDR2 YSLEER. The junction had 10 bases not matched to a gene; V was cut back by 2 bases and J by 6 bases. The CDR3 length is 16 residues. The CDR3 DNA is TGCGCCAGCAGCCAATATACCGGGACAGATTTAAACATTCAGTACTTC. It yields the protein CASSQYTGTDLNIQYF.

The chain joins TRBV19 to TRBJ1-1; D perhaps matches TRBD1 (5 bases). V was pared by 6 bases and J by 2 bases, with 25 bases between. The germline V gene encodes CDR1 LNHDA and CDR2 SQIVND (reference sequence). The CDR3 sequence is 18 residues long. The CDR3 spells CASRTSRQGKKRNTEAFF. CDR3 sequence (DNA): TGTGCCAGTAGAACCTCAAGGCAGGGAAAGAAGCGAAACACTGAAGCTTTCTTT. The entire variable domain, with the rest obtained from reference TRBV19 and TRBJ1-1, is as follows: DGGITQSPKYLFRKEGQNVTLSCEQNLNHDAMYWYRQDPGQGLRLIYYSQIVNDFQKGDIAEGYSVSREKKESFPLTVTSAQKNPTAFYLCASRTSRQGKKRNTEAFFGQGTRLTVV.

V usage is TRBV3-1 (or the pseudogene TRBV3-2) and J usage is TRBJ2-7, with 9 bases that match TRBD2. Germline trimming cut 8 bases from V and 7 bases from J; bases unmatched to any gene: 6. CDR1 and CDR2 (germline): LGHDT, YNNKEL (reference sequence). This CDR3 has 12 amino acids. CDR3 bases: TGTGCCAGCGGTGGACTAGCGTGGGAGCAGTACTTC. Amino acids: CASGGLAWEQYF.

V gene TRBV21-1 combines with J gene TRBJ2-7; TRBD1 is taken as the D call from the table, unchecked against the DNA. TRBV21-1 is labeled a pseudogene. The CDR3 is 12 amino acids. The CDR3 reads CASSKGAYEQYF. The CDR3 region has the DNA TGTGCCAGCAGCAAAGGGGCGTACGAGCAGTACTTC.

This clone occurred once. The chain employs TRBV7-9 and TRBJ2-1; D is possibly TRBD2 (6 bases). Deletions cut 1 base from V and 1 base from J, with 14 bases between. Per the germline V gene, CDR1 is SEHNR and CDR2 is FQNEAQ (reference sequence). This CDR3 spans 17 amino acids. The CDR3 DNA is TGTGCCAGCAGCTTAGGGAACGGGAGCCGTTCCTACAATGAGCAGTTCTTC. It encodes CASSLGNGSRSYNEQFF. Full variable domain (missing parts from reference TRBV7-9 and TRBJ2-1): DTGVSQNPRHKITKRGQNVTFRCDPISEHNRLYWYRQTLGQGPEFLTYFQNEAQLEKSRLLSDRFSAERPKGSFSTLEIQRTEQGDSAMYLCASSLGNGSRSYNEQFFGPGTRLTVL.

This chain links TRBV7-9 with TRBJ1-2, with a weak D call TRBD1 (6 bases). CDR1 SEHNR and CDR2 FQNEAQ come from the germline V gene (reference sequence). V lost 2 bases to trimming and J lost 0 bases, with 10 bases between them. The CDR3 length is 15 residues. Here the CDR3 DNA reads TGTGCCAGCAGCTTACGACAGGAGGCTAACTATGGCTACACCTTC. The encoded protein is CASSLRQEANYGYTF.

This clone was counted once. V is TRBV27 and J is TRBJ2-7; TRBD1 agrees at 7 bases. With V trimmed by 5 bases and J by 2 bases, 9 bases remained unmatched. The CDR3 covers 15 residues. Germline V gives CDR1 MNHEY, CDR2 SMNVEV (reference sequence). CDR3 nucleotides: TGTGCCAGCAGTCACATTCGGGACAGTCCCTACGAGCAGTACTTC. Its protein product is CASSHIRDSPYEQYF.

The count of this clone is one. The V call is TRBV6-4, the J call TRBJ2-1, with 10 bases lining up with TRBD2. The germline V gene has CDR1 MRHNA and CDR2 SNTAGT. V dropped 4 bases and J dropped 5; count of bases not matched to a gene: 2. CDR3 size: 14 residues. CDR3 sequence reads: CASSGLAGDNEQFF. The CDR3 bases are TGTGCCAGCAGTGGGCTAGCGGGGGACAATGAGCAGTTCTTC.

The CDR3 region has the DNA TGCGCCAGCAGCTGGGGACGGATTTCAACTAATGAAAAACTGTTTTTT. This translates into CASSWGRISTNEKLFF. The V gene is TRBV5-1, the J gene TRBJ1-4; a possible D gene is TRBD1 (5 bases). V lost 3 bases to trimming and J lost 0 bases, with 12 bases between them. CDR1 and CDR2 (germline): SGHRS, YFSETQ. The CDR3 spans 16 residues.